The clone carrying this TCR beta chain was picked up one time. These data are taken from a study of CD8 T cells in Susac syndrome. Study-level information: At the time of blood draw, patients with Susac syndrome were therapy-naive, receiving corticosteroids, or receiving intravenous immunoglobulin alone.

Random hexamers were used to reverse transcribe about 0.5 to 1 ug of RNA. The immunoSEQ assay covered 54 Vbeta and 13 Jbeta segments for CDR3. A single record per CDR3 protein comes from TCRdb applying MiXCR to the immunoSEQ multiplex PCR reads. This table has 150,000 or so distinct CDR3 sequences, 85% to 95% appearing once. CDR1 and CDR2 (germline): LNHDA, SQIVND (reference sequence). The CDR3 loop spans 14 amino acids. The V end was cut by 5 bases, the J end by 6 bases, with 14 bases between. The receptor was derived from a human donor with Susac syndrome. The sequenced material came from CD4+ T cells from PBMCs. The J gene is TRBJ1-5, the V gene TRBV19; weak D call: TRBD1 (5 bases). CDR3 residues: CASSGQGNSQPQHF. In DNA form, the CDR3 reads TGTGCCAGTAGTGGGCAGGGTAACAGTCAGCCCCAGCATTTT.